This T cell receptor (beta chain) was obtained from a study of blood T cells in healthy people across ages. This clonotype was recorded a few times. For the second PCR, which ran for about 7 to 11 cycles, a sample-barcoded 5' primer and a J-beta primer mix were used. Each sample yielded at least 2.5 million CDR3-containing paired-end reads. One entry per CDR3 protein results from TCRdb running MiXCR on the 5' RACE reads. The top ten clones hold 3.5% to 4% of a sample with hundreds of thousands of distinct CDR3 sequences, around 21% of them seen once. This receptor was obtained from a man aged 70-80 years in good health. The sequenced material came from blood.

The CDR3 loop is CSARGRPSVEGETQYF. The CDR3 DNA sequence: TGCAGTGCTAGAGGCCGCCCCAGCGTTGAGGGGGAGACCCAGTACTTC. The rearrangement joins TRBV20-1 to TRBJ2-5; D may match TRBD1 or TRBD2 (5 bases each). V lost 1 base and J lost 5, with 20 bases in between. There are 16 residues in the CDR3. CDR1 is DFQATT and CDR2 is SNEGSKA in the germline V gene (reference sequence).